This T cell receptor (beta chain) appears in the sequencing data of a study of identical twins. A single record per CDR3 protein comes from TCRdb applying MiXCR to the 5' RACE reads. Among fewer than 800,000 distinct CDR3 sequences listed, 7.1% were seen once. The CDR3 has 15 amino acids. V gave up 1 base and J gave up 6 bases; unmatched junction bases: 7. Germline loops: CDR1 LGHDT, CDR2 YNNKEL (reference sequence). These sequences were also reported in another study, on yellow fever vaccine responses in identical twins.

The rearrangement links TRBV3-1 to TRBJ1-1; 8 nucleotides line up with TRBD1. Sequencing was done on a sample of PBMCs. The sequence was collected from a woman aged 18-29 years in good health. DNA for the CDR3: TGTGCCAGCAGCCAAGGCCGACAGGGGAGGTCTGAAGCTTTCTTT. Its translation is CASSQGRQGRSEAFF.